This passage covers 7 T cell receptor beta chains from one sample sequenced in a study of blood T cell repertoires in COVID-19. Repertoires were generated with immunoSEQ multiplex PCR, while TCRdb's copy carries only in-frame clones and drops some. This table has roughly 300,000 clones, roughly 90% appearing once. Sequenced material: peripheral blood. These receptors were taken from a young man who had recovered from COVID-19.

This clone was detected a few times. The CDR3 loop is CASSYKTTYEQYF. CDR3 bases: TGTGCCAGCAGTTACAAGACAACCTACGAGCAGTACTTC. The chain employs TRBV6-5 and TRBJ2-7, with D uncertain. This CDR3 comprises 13 residues. The V and J ends lost 2 bases and 2 bases respectively, with 7 bases between them. Germline CDR1 MNHEY, CDR2 SVGAGI.

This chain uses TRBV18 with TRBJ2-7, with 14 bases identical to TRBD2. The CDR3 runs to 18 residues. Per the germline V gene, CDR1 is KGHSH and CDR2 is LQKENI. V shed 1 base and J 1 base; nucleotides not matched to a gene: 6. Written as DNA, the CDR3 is TGTGCCAGCTCACCACGGGGGACTAGCGGGGGAACTTCCTACGAGCAGTACTTC. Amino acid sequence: CASSPRGTSGGTSYEQYF.

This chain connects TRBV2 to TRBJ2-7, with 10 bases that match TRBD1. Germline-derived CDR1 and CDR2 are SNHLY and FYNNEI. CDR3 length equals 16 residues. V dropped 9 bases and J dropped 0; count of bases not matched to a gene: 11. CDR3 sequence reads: CASLRDRGLNSYEQYF. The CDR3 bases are TGTGCCAGTCTCCGGGACAGGGGTTTAAACTCCTACGAGCAGTACTTC.

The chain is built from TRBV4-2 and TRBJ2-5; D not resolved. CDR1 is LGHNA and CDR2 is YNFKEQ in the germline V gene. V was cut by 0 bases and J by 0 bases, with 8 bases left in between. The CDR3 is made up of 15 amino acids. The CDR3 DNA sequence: TGTGCCAGCAGCCAAGATTCGGCGGACCAAGAGACCCAGTACTTC. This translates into CASSQDSADQETQYF.

In DNA, the CDR3 is TGTGCCTGGACAGGGATCAACACTGAAGCTTTCTTT. It is translated as CAWTGINTEAFF. V is TRBV30 and J is TRBJ1-1; maybe TRBD1 (5 bases). The length of the CDR3 is 12 residues. V was cut by 4 bases and J by 2 bases, with 8 bases left in between. From germline, CDR1 is GTSNPN and CDR2 SVGIG (reference sequence). Combining the CDR3 with reference TRBV30 and TRBJ1-1 gives the whole variable domain SQTIHQWPATLVQPVGSPLSLECTVEGTSNPNLYWYRQAAGRGLQLLFYSVGIGQISSEVPQNLSASRPQDRQFILSSKKLLLSDSGFYLCAWTGINTEAFFGQGTRLTVV.

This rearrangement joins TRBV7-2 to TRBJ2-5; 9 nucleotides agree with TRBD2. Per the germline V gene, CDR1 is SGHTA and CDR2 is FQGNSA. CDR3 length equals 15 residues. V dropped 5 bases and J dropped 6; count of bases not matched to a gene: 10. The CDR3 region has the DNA TGTGCCAGCAGCCCCGGGACTAGCCCACGTCAGACCCAGTACTTC. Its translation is CASSPGTSPRQTQYF.

CDR3 in DNA: TGTGCCAGCAGTCAACGGCTAGCGGGAGGGCCGGCCCACTACAATGAGCAGTTCTTC. Protein sequence: CASSQRLAGGPAHYNEQFF. The chain couples TRBV27 to TRBJ2-1; 12 bases match TRBD2. Germline CDR1 is MNHEY and CDR2 is SMNVEV (reference sequence). The CDR3 totals 19 residues. After removal of 5 bases from V and 3 bases from J, the junction contained 14 bases not matched to a gene.